These T cell receptor beta chains were read from a single sample in a study of T-cell memory formation after mild COVID-19. TCRdb redid the calling of the 5' RACE reads with MiXCR, one entry per CDR3 protein. This sample has 150,000 or so distinct CDR3 sequences, with roughly 15% found just once. The sequencing sample was made of PBMCs or a T cell subset sorted from them (not recorded which). These receptors originate from an adult woman who had mild COVID-19 (a few samples of this study predate the infection). Cell type and time point are not known. Both conserved end residues are part of each CDR3. D genes are given only for firm matches. Rows may omit the clone size; those that give it use once, few, many or a size class.

v_call	d_call	j_call	clone_size	cdr3_nt	cdr3_aa
TRBV7-2	-	TRBJ2-5	-	TGTGCCAGCAGCTTTTTCGCAGCTCAAGAGACCCAGTACTTC	CASSFFAAQETQYF
TRBV19	-	TRBJ2-7	-	TGTGCCAGTAGTGAACAATTTCTTACCGGCGAGCAGTACTTC	CASSEQFLTGEQYF
TRBV7-9	-	TRBJ1-2	-	TGTGCCAGCAGCTTGGTAACAGCCAACTATGGCTACACCTTC	CASSLVTANYGYTF
TRBV3-1	-	TRBJ1-3	many	TGTGCCAGCAGCCCTCCGGCAGGGATCTCTGGAAACACCATATATTTT	CASSPPAGISGNTIYF
TRBV3-1	TRBD1	TRBJ2-1	-	TGTGCCAGCACCCGGACAGGGGTGAGCAATGAGCAGTTCTTC	CASTRTGVSNEQFF
TRBV20-1	TRBD1	TRBJ2-2	-	TGCAGTGCTAGAGATCCCGGACAGGGAAACACCGGGGAGCTGTTTTTT	CSARDPGQGNTGELFF
TRBV20-1	-	TRBJ2-7	few	TGCAGTGCTAATGGACAGAACTACGAGCAGTACTTC	CSANGQNYEQYF
TRBV25-1	-	TRBJ2-3	few	TGTGCCAGCAGTGAATACCCAGATACGCAGTATTTT	CASSEYPDTQYF
TRBV12-3/TRBV12-4	-	TRBJ2-1	-	TGTGCCAGCAGCCCGGAGGGGGGGCCTACCTACAATGAGCAGTTCTTC	CASSPEGGPTYNEQFF
TRBV7-2	TRBD2	TRBJ2-1	-	TGTGCCAGCAGCATAAGCGGGGCGACCTACAATGAGCAGTTCTTC	CASSISGATYNEQFF
TRBV6-5	TRBD1	TRBJ1-6	-	TGTGCCAGCAGAAAGATCCTCGGGACAGGGCTAATCGGCCAATCACCCCTCCACTTT	CASRKILGTGLIGQSPLHF
TRBV3-1	-	TRBJ2-3	few	TGTGCCAGCAGCCACGGCAGGGTGACAGATACGCAGTATTTT	CASSHGRVTDTQYF
TRBV4-2	TRBD2	TRBJ2-2	-	TGTGCCAGCAACCCTAGCGGATACACCGGGGAGCTGTTTTTT	CASNPSGYTGELFF
TRBV25-1	-	TRBJ2-7	few	TGTGCCAGCAGTGAATCGTGGAGACACTCCCTGTCCGAGCAGTACTTC	CASSESWRHSLSEQYF
TRBV27	-	TRBJ2-6	-	TGTGCCAGCACCCCGCTAGGGACAGTCCTATCTGTGGGGGGCAACGTCCTGACTTTC	CASTPLGTVLSVGGNVLTF
TRBV20-1	-	TRBJ2-1	few	TGCAGTGCTCATCCCAGGGTGGCCAGCTCCTACAATGAGCAGTTCTTC	CSAHPRVASSYNEQFF
TRBV5-6	TRBD2	TRBJ2-1	few	TGTGCCAGCAGCTTGGGTTCTAGCGGGAGTTCGTGGGAGCAGTTCTTC	CASSLGSSGSSWEQFF
TRBV5-1	-	TRBJ2-5	-	TGCGCCAGCAGCTTGGGGCCCCTGGACGTGACCCAGTACTTC	CASSLGPLDVTQYF
TRBV7-8	-	TRBJ2-1	few	TGTGCCAGCAGCTTGTCAGCGTCAGCGTCCTACAATGAGCAGTTCTTC	CASSLSASASYNEQFF
TRBV30	TRBD2	TRBJ2-7	-	TGTGCCTGGGTTGGGGGGGGAGCGTCAGGGGAGCAGTACTTC	CAWVGGGASGEQYF
TRBV3-1	TRBD1	TRBJ2-1	-	TGTGCCAGCAGCCAAGATCAGGGGGCGCCCTACAATGAGCAGTTCTTC	CASSQDQGAPYNEQFF
TRBV30	TRBD2	TRBJ2-2	-	TGTGCCTGGAGGACAAGCGGGAGGCTATCCGGGGAGCTGTTTTTT	CAWRTSGRLSGELFF
TRBV7-8	TRBD1	TRBJ1-2	-	TGTGCCACTTTGGGACAGTTGCCTGGCTACACCTTC	CATLGQLPGYTF
TRBV19	-	TRBJ2-3	-	TGTGCCAGTAGTATCCCGGGACAAATCACAGATACGCAGTATTTT	CASSIPGQITDTQYF
TRBV6-5	-	TRBJ1-1	-	TGTGCCAGCGCGGGGAAGAGGGCTTTCTTT	CASAGKRAFF
TRBV5-1	TRBD1	TRBJ1-2	-	TGCGCCAGCAGCTGGGGGGACAGGGGCAACTATGGCTACACCTTC	CASSWGDRGNYGYTF
TRBV12-3/TRBV12-4	TRBD1	TRBJ2-5	many	TGTGCCAGCTGGACAGGGAAAGAGACCCAGTACTTC	CASWTGKETQYF
TRBV5-1	TRBD1	TRBJ2-5	-	TGCGCCAGCAGCTTGAGAAGACAGGGTGGAATAGAGACCCAGTACTTC	CASSLRRQGGIETQYF
TRBV20-1	TRBD1	TRBJ2-1	-	TGCAGTGCCCCGGGACAGATATACAATGAGCAGTTCTTC	CSAPGQIYNEQFF
TRBV10-3	-	TRBJ2-7	few	TGTGCCATCAGTGAGTCGATGGGAGTCTACGAGCAGTACTTC	CAISESMGVYEQYF
TRBV24-1	-	TRBJ1-5	-	TGTGCCACCAGCGGAACCGAAGGAGCCAATCAGCCCCAGCATTTT	CATSGTEGANQPQHF
TRBV2	-	TRBJ1-1	medium-sized	TGTGCCAGCAGTGAAGGGAACGCAGGGCCAAACACTGAAGCTTTCTTT	CASSEGNAGPNTEAFF
TRBV5-1	-	TRBJ2-1	few	TGCGCCAGCAGCTTACACAAAGAGCAGTTCTTC	CASSLHKEQFF
TRBV7-9	-	TRBJ1-1	many	TGTGCCAGCAACCCGACCCGAGGGGGTGGTAAAACTGAAGCTTTCTTT	CASNPTRGGGKTEAFF
TRBV20-1	TRBD1	TRBJ1-1	-	TGCAGTGCTAGGCCTCGGACAGGGTGGATGGGAGCTTTCTTT	CSARPRTGWMGAFF
TRBV20-1	-	TRBJ2-7	-	TGCAGTGCTAGAGCCAGACGCTCCTACGAGCAGTACTTC	CSARARRSYEQYF
TRBV12-3/TRBV12-4	-	TRBJ2-7	-	TGTGCCAGCAGTTTAGTAGGGAACGAGCAGTACTTC	CASSLVGNEQYF
TRBV5-6	-	TRBJ2-2	few	TGTGCCAGCAGCTTGGCGGAAATCCCCGGGGAGCTGTTTTTT	CASSLAEIPGELFF